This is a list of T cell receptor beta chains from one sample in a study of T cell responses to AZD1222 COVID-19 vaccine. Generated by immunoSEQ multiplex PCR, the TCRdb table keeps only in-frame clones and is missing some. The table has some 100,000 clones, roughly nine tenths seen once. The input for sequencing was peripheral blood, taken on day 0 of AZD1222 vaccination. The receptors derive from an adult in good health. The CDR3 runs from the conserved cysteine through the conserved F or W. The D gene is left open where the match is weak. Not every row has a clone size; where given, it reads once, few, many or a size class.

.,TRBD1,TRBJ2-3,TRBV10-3,CAISEGTGYSESQYF,TGTGCCATCAGTGAAGGGACAGGGTATTCAGAGTCGCAGTATTTT
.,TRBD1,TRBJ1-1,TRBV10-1,CASSGLQGVYMNTEAFF,TGCGCCAGCAGTGGACTCCAGGGGGTATACATGAACACTGAAGCTTTCTTT
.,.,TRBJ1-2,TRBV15,CATSRVSASLDGYTF,TGTGCCACCAGCAGAGTCAGTGCATCCCTGGATGGCTACACCTTC
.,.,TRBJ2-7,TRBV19,CASNSLGRTYEQYF,TGTGCCAGTAACTCGCTGGGCAGGACCTACGAGCAGTACTTC
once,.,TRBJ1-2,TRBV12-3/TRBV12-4,CASSRAGGGYTF,TGTGCCAGCAGCCGGGCCGGAGGTGGCTACACCTTC
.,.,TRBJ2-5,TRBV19,CASSITWTEGEETQYF,TGTGCCAGTAGTATAACTTGGACTGAGGGGGAAGAGACCCAGTACTTC
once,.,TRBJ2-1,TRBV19,CATDTDTTDNEQFF,TGTGCCACCGATACCGATACGACAGACAATGAGCAGTTCTTC
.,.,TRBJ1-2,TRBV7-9,CASGGGGNYTF,TGTGCCAGCGGAGGTGGAGGGAACTACACCTTC
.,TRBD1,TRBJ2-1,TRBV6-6,CASSYVRTGNNEQFF,TGTGCCAGCAGTTATGTCCGGACAGGGAACAATGAGCAGTTCTTC
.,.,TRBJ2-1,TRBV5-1,CANTSYPGPPSSYNEQFF,TGCGCCAACACCTCTTACCCGGGACCACCTTCCTCCTACAATGAGCAGTTCTTC
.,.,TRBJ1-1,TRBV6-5,CASSYRTEAFF,TGTGCCAGCAGTTACCGGACTGAAGCTTTCTTT
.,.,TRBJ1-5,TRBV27,CASSFGGYSNQPQHF,TGTGCCAGCAGTTTTGGGGGATATAGCAATCAGCCCCAGCATTTT
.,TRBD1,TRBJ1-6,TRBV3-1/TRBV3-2,CASSQAGQVRSPLHF,TGTGCCAGCAGCCAAGCGGGACAGGTTCGATCACCCCTCCACTTT
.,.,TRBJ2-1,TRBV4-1,CASSQVRGNEQFF,TGCGCCAGCAGCCAAGTCCGGGGGAATGAGCAGTTCTTC
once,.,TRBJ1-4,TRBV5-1,CASSLGIQGGTTNEKLFF,TGCGCCAGCAGCTTGGGGATACAGGGAGGTACTACTAATGAAAAACTGTTTTTT
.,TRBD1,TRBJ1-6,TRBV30,CAWRTRQTGVNNSPLHF,TGTGCCTGGAGGACCCGGCAGACAGGGGTTAATAATTCACCCCTCCACTTT
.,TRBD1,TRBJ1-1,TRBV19,CASRGQVSNTEAFF,TGTGCCAGTAGAGGACAGGTTTCGAACACTGAAGCTTTCTTT
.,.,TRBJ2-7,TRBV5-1,CASSFSTGTRNYEQYF,TGCGCCAGCAGCTTTTCGACAGGCACGCGGAACTACGAGCAGTACTTC
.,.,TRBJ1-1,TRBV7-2,CASSWGPWDDDEAFF,TGTGCCAGCAGCTGGGGACCTTGGGATGATGATGAAGCTTTCTTT
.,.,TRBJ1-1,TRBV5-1,CASSPPNTPNTEAFF,TGCGCCAGCAGCCCACCGAACACCCCGAACACTGAAGCTTTCTTT
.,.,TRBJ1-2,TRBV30,CAWRGGENYGYTF,TGTGCCTGGCGTGGGGGGGAGAACTATGGCTACACCTTC
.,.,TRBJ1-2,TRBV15,CATSTGVEDGYTF,TGTGCCACCAGCACGGGCGTAGAAGATGGCTACACCTTC
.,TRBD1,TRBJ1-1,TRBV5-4,CASSLLTGARTEAFF,TGTGCCAGCAGCTTGTTGACAGGGGCCAGGACTGAAGCTTTCTTT
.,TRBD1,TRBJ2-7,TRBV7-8,CASSLSDRGRLYEQYF,TGTGCCAGCAGCTTATCCGACAGGGGGAGACTCTACGAGCAGTACTTC
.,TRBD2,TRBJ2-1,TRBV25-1,CASLPVGGTNGNEQFF,TGTGCCAGCTTACCCGTTGGGGGGACTAATGGGAATGAGCAGTTCTTC
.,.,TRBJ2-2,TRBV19,CASTIRTQYTGELFF,TGTGCCAGTACCATTAGGACACAGTACACCGGGGAGCTGTTTTTT
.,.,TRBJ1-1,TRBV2,CASTGQWNMNTEAFF,TGTGCCAGCACCGGACAGTGGAACATGAACACTGAAGCTTTCTTT
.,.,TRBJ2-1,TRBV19,CASSISSSYNEQFF,TGTGCCAGTAGTATCTCTAGCTCCTACAATGAGCAGTTCTTC
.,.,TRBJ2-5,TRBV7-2,CASSSPSGAETQYF,TGTGCCAGCAGCTCGCCGTCGGGGGCGGAGACCCAGTACTTC
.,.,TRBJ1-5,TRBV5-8,CASSREANQPQHF,TGTGCCAGCAGCCGCGAGGCTAATCAGCCCCAGCATTTT
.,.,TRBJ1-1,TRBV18,CASSPPGLLNTEAFF,TGTGCCAGCTCACCCCCCGGACTTCTGAACACTGAAGCTTTCTTT
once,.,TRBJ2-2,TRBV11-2,CASSLGMGGELFF,TGTGCCAGCAGCTTAGGGATGGGCGGGGAGCTGTTTTTT
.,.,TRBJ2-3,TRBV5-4,CASSLAGTDTQYF,TGTGCCAGCAGCTTGGCAGGCACAGATACGCAGTATTTT
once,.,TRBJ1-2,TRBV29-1,CSSWTDLFYGYTF,TGCAGCTCCTGGACAGACCTTTTCTATGGCTACACCTTC
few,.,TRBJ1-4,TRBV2,CASSGPGANEKLFF,TGTGCCAGCAGTGGGCCGGGGGCTAATGAAAAACTGTTTTTT
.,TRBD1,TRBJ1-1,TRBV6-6,CASRTGETEAFF,TGTGCCAGCAGGACAGGGGAGACTGAAGCTTTCTTT
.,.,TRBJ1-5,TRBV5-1,CASSLDTDPPQHF,TGCGCCAGCAGCTTGGACACGGACCCGCCCCAGCATTTT